These 18 T cell receptor beta chains share one sample of origin, sequenced in a study of blood T cell repertoires in COVID-19 (dated by TCRdb to the early 2020s). To prepare the library, the immunoSEQ multiplex PCR assay was applied. Held by TCRdb, this immuneACCESS table contains in-frame sequences only and omits some clones. Under half of the omission traces to an unresolved V gene where checked; the cause of the rest is unknown. A total of 150,000 or so clones appear in this sample, 81% of them only once. Roughly 5% of the sample rests with the top ten. The sequenced sample consisted of PBMCs or T cells enriched from blood (not recorded which). The source of these receptors is a middle-aged woman with acute COVID-19.

CDR3 residues: CASSTTVPEGTSGWDTQYF. CDR3 sequence (DNA): TGTGCCAGCAGCACCACAGTCCCGGAGGGGACTAGCGGGTGGGATACGCAGTATTTT. The chain joins TRBV7-9 to TRBJ2-3; 12 nucleotides match TRBD2. Germline V gives CDR1 SEHNR, CDR2 FQNEAQ (reference sequence). The CDR3 covers 19 residues. V trimming: 5 bases; J trimming: 6 bases; junction bases outside the gene matches: 18.

This chain connects TRBV12-3 or TRBV12-4 to TRBJ2-5; the match to TRBD2 covers 8 bases. CDR3 length: 13 residues. Losses at the gene ends were 2 bases for V and 4 bases for J; bases not matched to a gene: 0. Written as DNA, the CDR3 is TGTGCCAGCAGTTTAACTAGCGGAGAGACCCAGTACTTC. Translated: CASSLTSGETQYF.

This chain links TRBV5-5 with TRBJ2-4; TRBD2 matches at 8 bases. V lost 0 bases and J lost 1; bases outside the gene matches: 3. The germline CDR1 and CDR2 sequences are SGHKS and YYEKEE (reference sequence). This CDR3 region has 16 residues. CDR3: CASSLDGGAAKNIQYF. DNA of the CDR3: TGTGCCAGCAGCTTGGACGGGGGGGCGGCCAAAAACATTCAGTACTTC. Full variable domain (remainder filled in from reference TRBV5-5 and TRBJ2-4): DAGVTQSPTHLIKTRGQQVTLRCSPISGHKSVSWYQQVLGQGPQFIFQYYEKEERGRGNFPDRFSARQFPNYSSELNVNALLLGDSALYLCASSLDGGAAKNIQYFGAGTRLSVL.

The V gene is TRBV6-2 or TRBV6-3, the J gene TRBJ1-6, with TRBD1 as a possible D gene (6 bases). This CDR3 has 15 amino acids. The V end lost 4 bases, the J end lost 7 bases, and 14 bases lay between the germline ends. In germline, CDR1 is MNHEY, CDR2 SVGEGT. The CDR3 DNA follows: TGTGCCAGCAGTTTCCAACAGGGTGGGAATTCACCCCTCCACTTT. Amino acid sequence: CASSFQQGGNSPLHF.

The rearrangement links TRBV5-1 to TRBJ1-2, with a possible D match to TRBD1 (5 bases). CDR3 length: 15 amino acids. V was cut by 0 bases and J by 3 bases, with 12 bases left in between. Germline V CDR1 and CDR2: SGHRS, YFSETQ. The CDR3 is CASSLVGVGDYGYTF. DNA of the CDR3: TGCGCCAGCAGCTTGGTAGGGGTAGGGGACTATGGCTACACCTTC.

This chain connects TRBV5-1 to TRBJ2-7, with 11 bases aligning to TRBD2. J gave up 3 bases and V 4 bases, and 6 bases lay outside the gene matches. Germline CDR1 is SGHRS and CDR2 is YFSETQ. This CDR3 is built from 15 residues. CDR3 sequence reads: CASSRTSGRSYEQYF. The CDR3 coding sequence is TGCGCCAGCAGCAGGACTAGCGGGCGGAGCTACGAGCAGTACTTC.

This chain uses TRBV29-1 with TRBJ2-2; TRBD1 is a possible D gene (7 bases). Germline lookup yields CDR1 SQVTM and CDR2 ANQGSEA. V lost 4 bases, J lost 4 bases, and 13 bases lay in between. CDR3 size: 14 residues. The CDR3 DNA reads as TGCAGCGTTGGGCCAGGGGGGCTCACCGGGGAGCTGTTTTTT. Its translation: CSVGPGGLTGELFF.

V is TRBV18 and J is TRBJ2-5; D call uncertain. V was pared by 4 bases and J by 5 bases, with 14 bases between. This CDR3 spans 14 amino acids. Looked up from germline, CDR1 is KGHSH and CDR2 is LQKENI. The CDR3 here is CASSLVAGWETQYF. Written as DNA, the CDR3 is TGTGCCAGCTCACTCGTGGCAGGTTGGGAGACCCAGTACTTC.

The V gene is TRBV6-1, the J gene TRBJ1-4, with D unclear. Trimming left V 3 bases short and J 7 bases short, with 12 bases between. The CDR3 runs to 14 residues. Germline assignment: CDR1 MNHNS and CDR2 SASEGT. The CDR3 DNA sequence: TGTGCCAGCAGTGACCTGAGGCGGGGTGAAAAACTGTTTTTT. Amino acids: CASSDLRRGEKLFF.

The V and J genes are TRBV4-2 and TRBJ2-5; D is perhaps TRBD2 (6 bases). V was clipped by 3 bases and J by 3 bases, with 17 bases between them. CDR3 length equals 16 residues. The germline gives CDR1 LGHNA, CDR2 YNFKEQ. CDR3: CASSHFFGGQEETQYF. For the CDR3, the DNA is TGTGCCAGCAGCCATTTTTTTGGAGGGCAGGAAGAGACCCAGTACTTC.

In nucleotides, the CDR3 is TGTGCCAGCAGCGAACGACTAGCGCAGTACAATGAGCAGTTCTTC. The encoded protein is CASSERLAQYNEQFF. This chain connects TRBV9 to TRBJ2-1; the match to TRBD2 covers 8 bases. V dropped 3 bases and J dropped 4; count of bases not matched to a gene: 6. Looked up from germline, CDR1 is SGDLS and CDR2 is YYNGEE. The CDR3 contains 15 residues.

V and J are TRBV10-3 and TRBJ1-6, with TRBD1 identical over 9 bases. Germline V lookup: CDR1 ENHRY, CDR2 SYGVKD. Germline trimming cut 10 bases from V and 8 bases from J; bases unmatched to any gene: 3. The CDR3 is 12 residues long. CDR3 region: CATWTGDSPLHF. The CDR3 bases are TGTGCCACCTGGACAGGGGATTCACCCCTCCACTTT.

DNA of the CDR3: TGTGCCAGCAGTCCAGCGACTGACTATGGCTACACCTTC. Translated, it gives CASSPATDYGYTF. V is TRBV6-5 and J is TRBJ1-2; D unresolved. Germline values: CDR1 MNHEY, CDR2 SVGAGI. V lost 5 bases, J lost 3 bases, and 10 bases lay in between. This CDR3 is 13 amino acids long.

The chain couples TRBV5-1 to TRBJ2-7; the match to TRBD2 covers 7 bases. CDR3 length: 13 amino acids. V lost 2 bases and J lost 1; bases outside the gene matches: 0. In germline, CDR1 is SGHRS, CDR2 YFSETQ. CDR3 region: CASSLAGSYEQYF. CDR3 nucleotides: TGCGCCAGCAGCTTAGCGGGATCCTACGAGCAGTACTTC.

V usage is TRBV10-3 and J usage is TRBJ2-1; 12 bases are shared with TRBD2. Germline V gives CDR1 ENHRY, CDR2 SYGVKD. The CDR3 covers 14 residues. Losses at the gene ends were 10 bases for V and 5 bases for J; bases not matched to a gene: 6. For the CDR3, the DNA is TGTGCCACGCGACTAGCGGGAGATAACAATGAGCAGTTCTTC. Its translation: CATRLAGDNNEQFF.

The J gene is TRBJ2-7, the V gene TRBV21-1; the tabulated D call, TRBD2, remains unverified against the DNA. TRBV21-1 is assigned pseudogene status. The CDR3 extends over 19 amino acids. The CDR3 reads CASSGEVSGRRDYLYEQYV. CDR3 DNA sequence: TGTGCCAGCAGCGGGGAAGTTAGCGGGAGGAGGGACTATCTCTACGAGCAGTACGTC.

The chain carries TRBV3-1 (or the pseudogene TRBV3-2) and TRBJ1-4; tentative D call: TRBD1 (5 bases). The ends were cut back, 2 bases at V and 6 bases at J, with 10 bases in the middle. The CDR3 runs 14 residues. Germline CDR1 is LGHDT and CDR2 is YNNKEL (reference sequence). The CDR3, as DNA: TGTGCCAGCAGCCAACGGGGGATCTATGAAAAACTGTTTTTT. Protein sequence: CASSQRGIYEKLFF.

The chain is built from TRBV28 and TRBJ2-7, with TRBD2 as a possible D gene (5 bases). CDR1 and CDR2 from the germline V gene are MDHEN and SYDVKM. The CDR3 contains 14 residues. The germline V and J ends were trimmed by 5 bases and 7 bases, with 18 bases remaining between them. This CDR3 reads CASSQTVPRGEQYF. The CDR3, as DNA: TGTGCCAGCAGTCAGACGGTGCCGAGAGGGGAGCAGTACTTC.